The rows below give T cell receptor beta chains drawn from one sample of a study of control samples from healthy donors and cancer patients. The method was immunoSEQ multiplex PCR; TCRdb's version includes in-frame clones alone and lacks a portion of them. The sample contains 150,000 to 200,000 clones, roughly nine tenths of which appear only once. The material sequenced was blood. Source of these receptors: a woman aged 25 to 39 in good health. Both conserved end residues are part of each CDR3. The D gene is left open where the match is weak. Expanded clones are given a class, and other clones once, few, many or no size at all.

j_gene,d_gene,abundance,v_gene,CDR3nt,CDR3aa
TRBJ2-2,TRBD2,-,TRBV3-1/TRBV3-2,TGTGCCAGCAGGGGACTAGCGGAAAGAAACACCGGGGAGCTGTTTTTT,CASRGLAERNTGELFF
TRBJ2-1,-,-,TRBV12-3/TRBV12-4,TGTGCCAGCAGTACCCGCAGGAACAATGAGCAGTTCTTC,CASSTRRNNEQFF
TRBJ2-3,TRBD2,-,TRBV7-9,TGTGCCAGCAGCCCGGGACTAGCGGGAGGGCCAGATACGCAGTATTTT,CASSPGLAGGPDTQYF
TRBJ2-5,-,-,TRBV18,TGTGCCAGCTCACCACCTAGCCGGGAGACCCAGTACTTC,CASSPPSRETQYF
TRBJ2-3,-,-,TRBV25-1,TGTGCCAGCAGTGAAGGGGCGCGAAGGACAGATACGCAGTATTTT,CASSEGARRTDTQYF
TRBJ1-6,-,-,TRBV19,TGTGCCAGTAGTATGAGACGGGCACCCCTCCACTTT,CASSMRRAPLHF
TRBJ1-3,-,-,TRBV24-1,TGTGCCACCAGTGATTTGACAGGAAACACCATATATTTT,CATSDLTGNTIYF
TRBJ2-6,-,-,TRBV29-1,TGCAGCGTCGGACGCTTATCTGGGGCCAACGTCCTGACTTTC,CSVGRLSGANVLTF
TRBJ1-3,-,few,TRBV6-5,TGTGCCAGCACGGGGGTTGGAAACACCATATATTTT,CASTGVGNTIYF
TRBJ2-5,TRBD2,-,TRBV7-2,TGTGCCAGCAGCTCCGGACTAGCGGGAAACCAAGAGACCCAGTACTTC,CASSSGLAGNQETQYF
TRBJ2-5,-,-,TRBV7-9,TGTGCCAGCAGCCGGGGTGGTTATGAGACCCAGTACTTC,CASSRGGYETQYF
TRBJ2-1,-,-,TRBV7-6,TGTGCCAGTACACCTCTCACCGGGACACAGTACAATGAGCAGTTCTTC,CASTPLTGTQYNEQFF
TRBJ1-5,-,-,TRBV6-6,TGTGCCAGCAGTTTGGGGAATCAGCCCCAGCATTTT,CASSLGNQPQHF
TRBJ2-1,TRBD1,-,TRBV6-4,TGTGCCAGCAGTGACCGGACAGGGGGGTACAATGAGCAGTTCTTC,CASSDRTGGYNEQFF
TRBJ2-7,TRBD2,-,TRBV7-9,TGTGCCAGCAGCTTGGCGGGAGGGCCCTACGAGCAGTACTTC,CASSLAGGPYEQYF
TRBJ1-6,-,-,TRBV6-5,TGTGCCAGCAGTTACGGGGGCGACGATTCACCCCTCCACTTT,CASSYGGDDSPLHF
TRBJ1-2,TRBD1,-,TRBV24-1,TGTGCCACCAGTGATGACAGGGCGTCTGGCTACACCTTC,CATSDDRASGYTF
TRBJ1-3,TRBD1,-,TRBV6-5,TGTGCCAGCAGTTATGGACAGGGGTATGGAAACACCATATATTTT,CASSYGQGYGNTIYF
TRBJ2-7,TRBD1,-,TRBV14,TGTGCCAGCAGCCAGTGGACAGGGGTCTACGAGCAGTACTTC,CASSQWTGVYEQYF
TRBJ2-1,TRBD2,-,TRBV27,TGTGCCAGCAGTCGAGGACTAGCGGGGGGGCTTAATGAGCAGTTCTTC,CASSRGLAGGLNEQFF
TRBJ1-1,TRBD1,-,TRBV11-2,TGTGCCAGCAGTAAAGTGGACAGGCGGACTGAAGCTTTCTTT,CASSKVDRRTEAFF
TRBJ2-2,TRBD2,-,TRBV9,TGTGCCAGCAGCGTAGCTAGCGGGGGGTCGAACACCGGGGAGCTGTTTTTT,CASSVASGGSNTGELFF
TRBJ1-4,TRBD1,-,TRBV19,TGTGCCAGTAGTATTTTGGACAGGGATGAAAAACTGTTTTTT,CASSILDRDEKLFF
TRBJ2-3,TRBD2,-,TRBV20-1,TGCAGTGCTAGTGATGCGGGGGGGCTGGGCACAGATACGCAGTATTTT,CSASDAGGLGTDTQYF
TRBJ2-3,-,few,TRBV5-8,TGTGCCAGCAGCTTGGGGTCAGGGGGGGGAGATACGCAGTATTTT,CASSLGSGGGDTQYF
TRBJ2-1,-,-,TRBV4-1,TGCGCCAGCAGCCAAGGGTTCCGGGGGGCGAATGAGCAGTTCTTC,CASSQGFRGANEQFF
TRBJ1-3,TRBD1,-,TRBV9,TGTGCCAGCAGCGTAGGGGACAGCTCTGGAAACACCATATATTTT,CASSVGDSSGNTIYF
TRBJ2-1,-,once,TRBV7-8,TGTGCCAGCAGTTCTACAGGTTACAATGAGCAGTTCTTC,CASSSTGYNEQFF
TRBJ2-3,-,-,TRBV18,TGTGCCAGCTCACTCCTAGATAGCACAGATACGCAGTATTTT,CASSLLDSTDTQYF
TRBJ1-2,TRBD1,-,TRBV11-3,TGTGCCAGCAGCGGGCAGGGGGCAGGGTATGGCTACACCTTC,CASSGQGAGYGYTF
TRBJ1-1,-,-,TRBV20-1,TGCAGTGCTAACAGGGATTTATTAGCTTTCTTT,CSANRDLLAFF
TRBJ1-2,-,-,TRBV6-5,TGTGCCAGCAGTTACCAGGGAGGGTATGGCTACACCTTC,CASSYQGGYGYTF
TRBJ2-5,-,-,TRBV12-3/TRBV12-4,TGTGCCAGCACCCTGGGTAACCAAGAGACCCAGTACTTC,CASTLGNQETQYF
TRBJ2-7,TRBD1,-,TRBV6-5,TGTGCCAGCAGTATCCGGGACAGGGGTTCCTACGAGCAGTACTTC,CASSIRDRGSYEQYF
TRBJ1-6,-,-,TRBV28,TGTGCCAGCGTACCACACATGGGTTCACCCCTCCACTTT,CASVPHMGSPLHF
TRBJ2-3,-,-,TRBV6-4,TGTGCCAGCAGTGACTCCGGCGGGGGCACAGATACGCAGTATTTT,CASSDSGGGTDTQYF
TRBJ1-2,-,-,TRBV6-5,TGTGCCAGCAGTTACGTAGGGGATTCCTATGGCTACACCTTC,CASSYVGDSYGYTF
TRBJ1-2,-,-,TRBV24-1,TGTGCCACCAGTGATGCGGAGCGCTATGGCTACACCTTC,CATSDAERYGYTF
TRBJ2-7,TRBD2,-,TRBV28,TGTGCCAGCAGTGGGACTAGCGGGAGCTCCTACGAGCAGTACTTC,CASSGTSGSSYEQYF
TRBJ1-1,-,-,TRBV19,TGTGCCAGTAAAAGTGGGGGGCAGTTGAACACTGAAGCTTTCTTT,CASKSGGQLNTEAFF
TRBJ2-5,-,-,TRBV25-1,TGTGCCAGCAGTGAATTAGAGACCCAGTACTTC,CASSELETQYF
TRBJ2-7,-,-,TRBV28,TGTGCCAGCTGGTCCCCCTCCTACGAGCAGTACTTC,CASWSPSYEQYF
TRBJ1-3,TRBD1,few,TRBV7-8,TGTGCCAGCAGCTTCCAGGGGGCGAGCTCTGGAAACACCATATATTTT,CASSFQGASSGNTIYF
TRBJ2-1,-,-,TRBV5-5,TGTGCCAGCAGCTTCCATATGAATGAGCAGTTCTTC,CASSFHMNEQFF
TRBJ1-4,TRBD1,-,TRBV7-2,TGTGCCAGCAGCTCGGGACAGTCAACTAATGAAAAACTGTTTTTT,CASSSGQSTNEKLFF
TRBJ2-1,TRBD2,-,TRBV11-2,TGTGCCAGCAGCTCCTCGGGACTAGCGGGGTTTGAGCAGTTCTTC,CASSSSGLAGFEQFF
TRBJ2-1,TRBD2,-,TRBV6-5,TGTGCCAGCAGTTACGGGACTAGCGGGGACAATGAGCAGTTCTTC,CASSYGTSGDNEQFF
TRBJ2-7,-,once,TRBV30,TGTGCCTGGAGTGTACGAGGAGGGAGCTTGTACGAGCAGTACTTC,CAWSVRGGSLYEQYF
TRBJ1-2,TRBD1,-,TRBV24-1,TGTGCCACCAGTGTGCAGGGGGCAGTAACCTTC,CATSVQGAVTF
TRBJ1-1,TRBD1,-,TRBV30,TGTGCCTGGAACAGGGGGCGTACCACTGAAGCTTTCTTT,CAWNRGRTTEAFF
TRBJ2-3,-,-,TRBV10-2,TGCGCCAGCAGTTCTAGCACAGATACGCAGTATTTT,CASSSSTDTQYF
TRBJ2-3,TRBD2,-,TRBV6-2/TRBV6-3,TGTGCCAGCAGCCCGGGAGGACCCACAGATACGCAGTATTTT,CASSPGGPTDTQYF
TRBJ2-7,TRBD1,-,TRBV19,TGTGCCAGTAGTGACCCGGGACAGGGGGCCACCTACGAGCAGTACTTC,CASSDPGQGATYEQYF
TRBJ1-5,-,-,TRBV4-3,TGCGCCAGCAGCCAAGATCGGGGGCCCCAGCATTTT,CASSQDRGPQHF
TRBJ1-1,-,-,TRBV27,TGTGCCAGCAGTTTATCCCGGAACACTGAAGCTTTCTTT,CASSLSRNTEAFF